This T cell receptor beta chain was retrieved from a study of blood T cell repertoires in COVID-19. About the study: COVID-19 samples collected from the United States, Italy and Spain covered acute and convalescent phases. In each case, the material was cDNA or gDNA derived from T cells, B-cell-depleted T cells, or PBMCs.

The CDR3 loop spans 16 amino acids. With 3 bases removed from V and 4 bases from J, the gap between germline ends came to 19 bases. The germline CDR1 and CDR2 sequences are MGHRA and YSYEKL. Study processing details: The assay estimated nucleated cells by amplifying reference gene primers. The data were produced by immunoSEQ multiplex PCR, yet TCRdb's version contains in-frame clones alone and is incomplete. V, J and clone size were drawn from that table, and D and trimming were deduced from the DNA. The sample comprises 250,000 to 300,000 clones, over 65% of which are singletons, and 4.6% rests with the top ten.

This rearrangement joins TRBV4-1 to TRBJ2-7; D perhaps matches TRBD2 (5 bases). Sequenced material: peripheral blood. The receptor's source is a man aged 55-75 years who had recovered from COVID-19. CDR3 nucleotides: TGCGCCAGCAGCCAGGAGGACCGGGCCGAGCGGTACGAGCAGTACTTC. Its translation is CASSQEDRAERYEQYF.